This T cell receptor (beta chain) was identified in a study of cytomegalovirus exposure and HLA in healthy donors. Overall study findings and caveats: Confirmation in vitro established that three CMV-associated chains were specific for CMV antigens. Some TCR beta chains (about 180 of them) were listed as cytomegalovirus-associated.

The sample holds one count of this clone. What it binds is unknown. Trimming pared 3 bases from V and 7 bases from J, leaving 9 bases between. CDR1 is MNHEY and CDR2 is SMNVEV in the germline V gene (reference sequence). This CDR3 spans 12 amino acids. The validation cohort, a group of some 120 subjects, included the donors and was separate from the roughly 670-subject first cohort. Clones were read by immunoSEQ multiplex PCR, and TCRdb kept only the in-frame ones, dropping some. Altogether 150,000 or so clones are present, 75% to 90% being singletons, with the ten largest covering 20% to 25%. The sequencing sample was made of PBMCs. The rearrangement links TRBV27 to TRBJ2-5; tentatively, D is TRBD2 (5 bases). This TCR came from a man aged 18 to 29 in good health and CMV-seropositive. CDR3 loop: CASSFSEGTQYF. Here the CDR3 DNA reads TGTGCCAGCAGTTTCTCTGAGGGGACCCAGTACTTC.